What follows are 20 T cell receptor beta chains derived from one specimen sequenced in a study of T cells in Graves' hyperthyroidism and ophthalmopathy. RNA transcripts served as the template for amplifying TCR beta CDR3 regions. The HTBI primer set drove a first-round RT-PCR of the TCR CDR3. TCRdb ran MiXCR on the multiplex PCR reads and lists one entry per CDR3 protein. The data hold 540,000 or so distinct CDR3 sequences, with around 42% observed a single time. The sequenced material came from peripheral blood or thyroid tissue (not recorded which). These receptors originate from an adult woman with Graves' disease, either hyperthyroidism or ophthalmopathy (not recorded which).

V is TRBV7-9 and J is TRBJ2-7, with TRBD2 identical over 13 bases. Germline V gives CDR1 SEHNR, CDR2 FQNEAQ (reference sequence). V dropped 6 bases and J dropped 2; count of bases not matched to a gene: 13. The CDR3 is 18 residues long. The CDR3 bases are TGTGCCAGCAGTTACAAAGGGACTAGCGGGATTCCCCCCTACGAGCAGTACTTC. Protein product: CASSYKGTSGIPPYEQYF.

The CDR3 spells CASSLGGWQYF. The DNA of the CDR3 is TGCGCCAGCAGCTTGGGGGGTTGGCAGTACTTC. The rearrangement links TRBV5-1 to TRBJ2-7; no firm D call. The CDR3 sequence is 11 residues long. CDR1 and CDR2 (germline): SGHRS, YFSETQ. The V and J ends lost 0 bases and 9 bases respectively, with 7 bases between them.

Many counts were recorded for this clonotype. The chain has TRBV7-2 and TRBJ1-2; 11 bases align to TRBD1. J gave up 4 bases and V 4 bases, and 8 bases lay outside the gene matches. This CDR3 is 16 amino acids long. Germline V gives CDR1 SGHTA, CDR2 FQGNSA. CDR3 DNA: TGTGCCAGCAGCTCCTCCGGGACAGGGGGTGTCTATGGCTACACCTTC. It specifies CASSSSGTGGVYGYTF.

This clonotype was detected only once. Written as DNA, the CDR3 is TGTGCCAGCAGGGGGACAGGGCGTACAACTAATGAAAAACTGTTTTTT. Translated: CASRGTGRTTNEKLFF. V is TRBV25-1 and J is TRBJ1-4; 9 bases line up with TRBD1. Per the germline V gene, CDR1 is MGHDK and CDR2 is SYGVNS. The CDR3 extends over 16 amino acids. V was clipped by 6 bases and J by 0 bases; unmatched bases: 5.

In its sample, this clonotype was seen many times. This chain links TRBV7-9 with TRBJ2-6, with unresolved D. This CDR3 spans 17 amino acids. Germline V gene data show CDR1 as SEHNR and CDR2 as FQNEAQ (reference sequence). Deletions cut 4 bases from V and 0 bases from J, with 13 bases between. CDR3 DNA sequence: TGTGCCAGCAGCTCCACCGGTCGGCTCTCTGGGGCCAACGTCCTGACTTTC. It codes for CASSSTGRLSGANVLTF.

The CDR3: CATSSGPAGDYNEQFF. CDR3 in DNA: TGTGCCACCAGCAGCGGGCCAGCGGGAGATTACAATGAGCAGTTCTTC. This chain uses TRBV15 with TRBJ2-1, with 8 bases identical to TRBD2. The CDR3 runs to 16 residues. Germline CDR1 and CDR2: LNHNV and YYDKDF (reference sequence). The V segment lost 3 bases and the J segment 4 bases; nucleotides outside the gene matches: 8.

The J gene is TRBJ2-7, the V gene TRBV7-2; 8 bases line up with TRBD1. This CDR3 spans 13 amino acids. The germline gives CDR1 SGHTA, CDR2 FQGNSA. Losses at the gene ends were 6 bases for V and 7 bases for J; bases not matched to a gene: 8. The chain's CDR3 is CASSGQGAFEQYF. The CDR3 DNA reads as TGTGCCAGCAGTGGGCAGGGGGCATTTGAGCAGTACTTC.

The table lists this clonotype with many counts. The CDR3 sequence is CASSLGYQPQHF. In DNA form, the CDR3 reads TGTGCCAGCAGCTTGGGGTATCAGCCCCAGCATTTT. The genes are TRBV7-9 and TRBJ1-5; D gene unclear. The CDR3 length is 12 residues. Per germline, CDR1 SEHNR and CDR2 FQNEAQ (reference sequence). V was trimmed by 3 bases and J by 5 bases, leaving 5 bases between them.

V and J are TRBV7-3 and TRBJ2-2; no definite D call. This CDR3 has 13 residues. The ends were cut back, 5 bases at V and 4 bases at J, with 8 bases in the middle. Germline CDR1 reads SGHTA; CDR2 reads FQGTGA. This CDR3 reads CASSGSRTGELFF. The DNA of the CDR3 is TGTGCCAGCAGCGGTTCGCGCACCGGGGAGCTGTTTTTT.

This clonotype was counted ten times or more. The chain joins TRBV7-9 to TRBJ2-2; D might be TRBD1 (6 bases). The CDR3 sequence is 13 residues long. The V gene lost 6 bases and the J gene lost 7 bases, with 12 bases spanning the gap. CDR1 is SEHNR, CDR2 FQNEAQ, per germline (reference sequence). The CDR3 DNA reads as TGTGCCAGCAGGACAGGAGCAGACGGGGAGCTGTTTTTT. This codes for CASRTGADGELFF. Full variable domain (remainder filled in from reference TRBV7-9 and TRBJ2-2): DTGVSQNPRHKITKRGQNVTFRCDPISEHNRLYWYRQTLGQGPEFLTYFQNEAQLEKSRLLSDRFSAERPKGSFSTLEIQRTEQGDSAMYLCASRTGADGELFFGEGSRLTVL.

The table lists this clonotype with many counts. J is TRBJ2-2 and V is TRBV7-8; no reliable D call. The CDR3 sequence is 14 residues long. V lost 5 bases and J lost 4, with 11 bases in between. Germline CDR1 is SGHVS and CDR2 is FQNEAQ. The CDR3 DNA reads TGTGCCAGCAGCCCACAAGGACCCACCGGGGAGCTGTTTTTT. Translation: CASSPQGPTGELFF.

This clonotype has at least ten counts. V is TRBV11-2 and J is TRBJ2-5, with TRBD2 identical over 7 bases. Per germline, CDR1 SGHAT and CDR2 FQNNGV. The V gene end was trimmed by 1 base and the J gene end by 4 bases; junction bases not matched to a gene: 15. This CDR3 spans 18 amino acids. CDR3 sequence reads: CASSLVLTGGPNVETQYF. The CDR3 region has the DNA TGTGCCAGCAGCTTAGTTCTGACGGGGGGACCAAATGTAGAGACCCAGTACTTC.

The chain is built from TRBV10-3 and TRBJ1-1; D remains ambiguous. V lost 10 bases and J 4 bases, leaving 16 bases between the germline ends. This CDR3 spans 13 amino acids. Per germline, CDR1 ENHRY and CDR2 SYGVKD. This CDR3 reads CASSPTARTEAFF. DNA of the CDR3: TGTGCCAGCAGCCCTACTGCGCGCACTGAAGCTTTCTTT.

This rearrangement joins TRBV6-5 to TRBJ2-1, with D unclear. Trimming shortened V by 5 bases and J by 2 bases, and 4 bases separated the two germline ends. Germline lookup yields CDR1 MNHEY and CDR2 SVGAGI. CDR3 length: 12 residues. In DNA, the CDR3 is TGTGCCAGCAGTGGGGCCTACAATGAGCAGTTCTTC. Amino acids: CASSGAYNEQFF.

This clonotype was seen a handful of times. V and J are TRBV20-1 and TRBJ1-2, with D perhaps TRBD1 (5 bases). The CDR3 is made up of 15 amino acids. The germline V and J ends were trimmed by 1 base and 3 bases, with 15 bases remaining between them. Germline-derived CDR1 and CDR2 are DFQATT and SNEGSKA (reference sequence). CDR3 sequence: CSARGRDARDYGYTF. In nucleotides, the CDR3 is TGCAGTGCTAGAGGCCGGGACGCTCGAGACTATGGCTACACCTTC.

The rearrangement uses TRBV5-1 and TRBJ1-6; 9 positions match TRBD1. CDR1 is SGHRS and CDR2 is YFSETQ in the germline V gene. J lost 7 bases, V lost 7 bases, and 12 bases had no gene match. The CDR3 contains 16 residues. CDR3 region: CASRSGTGTLNSPLHF. DNA of the CDR3: TGCGCCAGCCGTTCCGGGACAGGGACGTTGAATTCACCCCTCCACTTT.

This clonotype was counted a single time. A read error may account for a junction end that differs from germline. The rearrangement joins TRBV7-9 to TRBJ1-4; possibly TRBD1 for D (6 bases). The CDR3 covers 14 residues. The germline gives CDR1 SEHNR, CDR2 FQNEAQ (reference sequence). CDR3 region: CASNLGSGDEKLFF. Written as DNA, the CDR3 is TGTGCCAGCAACTTAGGGTCAGGGGATGAAAAACTGTTTTTT.

In DNA, the CDR3 is TGTGCCAGCAGCGGATCCCGGGCGGAGACCCAGTACTTC. Translating gives CASSGSRAETQYF. The chain employs TRBV7-9 and TRBJ2-5; D unclear. The CDR3 has 13 residues. Germline V gives CDR1 SEHNR, CDR2 FQNEAQ (reference sequence). V gave up 5 bases and J gave up 5 bases, with 12 bases separating them.

V gene TRBV7-9 combines with J gene TRBJ2-7; 7 bases map to TRBD2. Germline values: CDR1 SEHNR, CDR2 FQNEAQ (reference sequence). With V trimmed by 3 bases and J by 9 bases, 8 bases remained unmatched. This CDR3 is built from 13 residues. The CDR3 bases are TGTGCCAGCAGCTTCCGGGACTACCGAGTGCAGTACTTC. It is translated as CASSFRDYRVQYF.

This clonotype has at least ten counts. The CDR3 sequence: CASSNRGGQPQHF. Written as DNA, the CDR3 is TGTGCCAGCAGCAACCGGGGGGGTCAGCCCCAGCATTTT. The chain recombines TRBV2 with TRBJ1-5, with D tentatively TRBD1 (5 bases). This CDR3 has 13 residues. V gave up 6 bases and J gave up 6 bases, with 12 bases separating them. In germline, CDR1 is SNHLY, CDR2 FYNNEI.